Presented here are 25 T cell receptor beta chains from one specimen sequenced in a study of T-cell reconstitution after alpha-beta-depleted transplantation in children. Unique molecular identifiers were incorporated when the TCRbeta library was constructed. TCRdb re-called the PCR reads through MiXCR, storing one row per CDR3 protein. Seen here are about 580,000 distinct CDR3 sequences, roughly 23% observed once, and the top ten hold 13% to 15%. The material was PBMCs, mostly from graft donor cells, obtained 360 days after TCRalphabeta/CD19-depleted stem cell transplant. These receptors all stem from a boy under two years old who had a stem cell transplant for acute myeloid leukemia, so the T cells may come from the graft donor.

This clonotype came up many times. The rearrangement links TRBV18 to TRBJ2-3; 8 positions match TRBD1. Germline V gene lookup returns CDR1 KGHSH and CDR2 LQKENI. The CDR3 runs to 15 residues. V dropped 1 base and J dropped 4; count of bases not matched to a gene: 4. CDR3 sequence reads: CASSPQTGEADTQYF. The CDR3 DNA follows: TGTGCCAGCTCACCACAGACAGGGGAGGCAGATACGCAGTATTTT.

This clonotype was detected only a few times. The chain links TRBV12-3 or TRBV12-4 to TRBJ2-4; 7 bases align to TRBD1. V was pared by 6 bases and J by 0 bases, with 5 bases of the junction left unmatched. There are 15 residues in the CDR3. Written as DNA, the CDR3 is TGTGCCAGCAGCCGGGACAGACTAGCCAAAAACATTCAGTACTTC. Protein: CASSRDRLAKNIQYF.

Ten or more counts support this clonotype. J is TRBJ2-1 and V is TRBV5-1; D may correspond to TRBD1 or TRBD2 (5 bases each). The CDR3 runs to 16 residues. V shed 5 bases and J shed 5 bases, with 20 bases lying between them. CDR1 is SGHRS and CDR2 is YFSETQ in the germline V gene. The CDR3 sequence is CASRWDVRLPHNEQFF. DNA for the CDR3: TGCGCCAGCAGGTGGGACGTACGCCTCCCCCACAATGAGCAGTTCTTC.

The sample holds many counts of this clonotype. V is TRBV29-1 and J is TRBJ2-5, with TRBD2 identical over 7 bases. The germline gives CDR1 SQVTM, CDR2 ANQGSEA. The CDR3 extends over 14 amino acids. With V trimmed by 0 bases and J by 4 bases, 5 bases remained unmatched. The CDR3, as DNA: TGCAGCGTTGAAGATAATGGGGGGGGAGAGACCCAGTACTTC. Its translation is CSVEDNGGGETQYF.

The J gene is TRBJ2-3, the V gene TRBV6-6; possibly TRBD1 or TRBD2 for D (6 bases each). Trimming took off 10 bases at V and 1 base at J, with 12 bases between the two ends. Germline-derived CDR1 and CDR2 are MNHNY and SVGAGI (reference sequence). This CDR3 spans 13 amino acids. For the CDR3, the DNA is TGTGCCACCTTCGGGGGCCGCACAGATACGCAGTATTTT. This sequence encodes CATFGGRTDTQYF.

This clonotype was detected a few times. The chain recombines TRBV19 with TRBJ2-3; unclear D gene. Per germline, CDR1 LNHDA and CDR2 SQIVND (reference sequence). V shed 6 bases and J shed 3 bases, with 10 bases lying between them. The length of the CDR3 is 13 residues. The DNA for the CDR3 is TGTGCCAGTAGGGGATTTCGGACAGATACGCAGTATTTT. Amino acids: CASRGFRTDTQYF.

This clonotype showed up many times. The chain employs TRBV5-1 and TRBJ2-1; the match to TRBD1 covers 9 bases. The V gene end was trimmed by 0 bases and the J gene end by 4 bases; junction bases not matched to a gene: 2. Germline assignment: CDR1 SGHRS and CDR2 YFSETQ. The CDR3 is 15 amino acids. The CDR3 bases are TGCGCCAGCAGCTTGGGGGACAGGGCTTACAATGAGCAGTTCTTC. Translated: CASSLGDRAYNEQFF.

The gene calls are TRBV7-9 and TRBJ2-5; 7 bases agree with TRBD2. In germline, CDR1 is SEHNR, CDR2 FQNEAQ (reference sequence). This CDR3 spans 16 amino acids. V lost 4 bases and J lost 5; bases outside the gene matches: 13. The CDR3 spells CASSSTRTSPGETQYF. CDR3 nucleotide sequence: TGTGCCAGCAGCTCGACGAGGACTAGTCCTGGGGAGACCCAGTACTTC.

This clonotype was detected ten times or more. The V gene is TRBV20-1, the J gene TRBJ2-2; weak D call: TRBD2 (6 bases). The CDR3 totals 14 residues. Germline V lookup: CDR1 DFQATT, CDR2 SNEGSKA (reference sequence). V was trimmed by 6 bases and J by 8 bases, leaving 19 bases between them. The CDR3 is CSASGGTSKGELFF. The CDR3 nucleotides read TGCAGTGCCAGTGGGGGGACGTCGAAGGGGGAGCTGTTTTTT.

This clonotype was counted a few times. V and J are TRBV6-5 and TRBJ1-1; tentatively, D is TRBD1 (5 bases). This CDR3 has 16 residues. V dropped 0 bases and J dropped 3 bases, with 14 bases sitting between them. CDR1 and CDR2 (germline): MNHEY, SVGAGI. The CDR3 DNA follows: TGTGCCAGCAGTTACTCCGGGGGAGTAGGGGACACTGAAGCTTTCTTT. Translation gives CASSYSGGVGDTEAFF.

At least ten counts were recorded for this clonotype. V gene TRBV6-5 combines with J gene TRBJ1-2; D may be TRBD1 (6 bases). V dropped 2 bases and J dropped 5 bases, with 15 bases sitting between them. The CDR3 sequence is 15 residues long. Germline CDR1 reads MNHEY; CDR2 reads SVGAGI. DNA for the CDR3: TGTGCCAGCAGTTACAAGGGGGGCCCTTCTTATGGCTACACCTTC. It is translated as CASSYKGGPSYGYTF.

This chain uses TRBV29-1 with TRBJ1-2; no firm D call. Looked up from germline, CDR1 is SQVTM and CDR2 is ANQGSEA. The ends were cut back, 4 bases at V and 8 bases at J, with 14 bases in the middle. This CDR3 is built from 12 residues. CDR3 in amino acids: CSVGGRSEGYTF. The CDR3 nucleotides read TGCAGCGTTGGAGGCAGGTCTGAAGGCTACACCTTC.

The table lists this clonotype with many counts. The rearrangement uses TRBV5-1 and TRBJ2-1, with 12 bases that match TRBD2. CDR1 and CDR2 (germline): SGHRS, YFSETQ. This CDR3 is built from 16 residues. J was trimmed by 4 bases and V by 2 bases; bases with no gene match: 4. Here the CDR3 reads CASSFWTSGDYNEQFF. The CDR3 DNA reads TGCGCCAGCAGCTTCTGGACTAGCGGGGATTACAATGAGCAGTTCTTC.

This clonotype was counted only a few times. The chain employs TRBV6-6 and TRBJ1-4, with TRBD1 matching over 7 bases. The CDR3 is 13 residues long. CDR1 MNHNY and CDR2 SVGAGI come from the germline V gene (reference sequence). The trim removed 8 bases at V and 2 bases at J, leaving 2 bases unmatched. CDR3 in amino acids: CASEGATNEKLFF. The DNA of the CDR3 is TGTGCCAGCGAGGGGGCCACTAATGAAAAACTGTTTTTT.

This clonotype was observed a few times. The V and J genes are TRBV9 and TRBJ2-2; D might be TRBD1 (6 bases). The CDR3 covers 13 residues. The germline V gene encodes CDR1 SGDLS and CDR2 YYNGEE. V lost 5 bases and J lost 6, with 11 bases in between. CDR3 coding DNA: TGTGCCAGCAGAGGGGGATCGTCCGGGGAGCTGTTTTTT. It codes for CASRGGSSGELFF. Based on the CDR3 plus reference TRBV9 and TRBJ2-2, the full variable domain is DSGVTQTPKHLITATGQRVTLRCSPRSGDLSVYWYQQSLDQGLQFLIQYYNGEERAKGNILERFSAQQFPDLHSELNLSSLELGDSALYFCASRGGSSGELFFGEGSRLTVL.

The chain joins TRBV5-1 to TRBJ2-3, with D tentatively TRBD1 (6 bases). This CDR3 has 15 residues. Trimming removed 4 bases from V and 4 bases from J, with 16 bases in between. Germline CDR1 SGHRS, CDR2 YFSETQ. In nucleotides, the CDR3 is TGCGCCAGCAGCGCGAGGGGGTTACCCCCAGATACGCAGTATTTT. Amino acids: CASSARGLPPDTQYF.

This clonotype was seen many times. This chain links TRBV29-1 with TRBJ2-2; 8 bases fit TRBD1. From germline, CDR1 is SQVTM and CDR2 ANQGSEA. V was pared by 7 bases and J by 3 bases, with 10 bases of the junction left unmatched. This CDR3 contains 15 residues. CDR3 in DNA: TGCAGCGCCCAGACAGGGGAAACCGACACCGGGGAGCTGTTTTTT. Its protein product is CSAQTGETDTGELFF.

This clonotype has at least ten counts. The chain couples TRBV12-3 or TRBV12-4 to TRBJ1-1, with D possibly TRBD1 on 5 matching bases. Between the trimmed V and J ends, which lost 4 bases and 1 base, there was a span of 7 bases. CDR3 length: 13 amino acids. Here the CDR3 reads CASSSGGNTEAFF. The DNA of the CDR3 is TGTGCCAGCAGTTCTGGGGGGAACACTGAAGCTTTCTTT.

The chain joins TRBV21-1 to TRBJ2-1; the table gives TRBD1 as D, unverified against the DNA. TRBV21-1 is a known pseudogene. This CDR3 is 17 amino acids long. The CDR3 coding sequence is TGTGCCAGCAGCAAAGCGCTAACAGGGCCGGGATACAATGAGCAGTTCTTC. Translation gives CASSKALTGPGYNEQFF.

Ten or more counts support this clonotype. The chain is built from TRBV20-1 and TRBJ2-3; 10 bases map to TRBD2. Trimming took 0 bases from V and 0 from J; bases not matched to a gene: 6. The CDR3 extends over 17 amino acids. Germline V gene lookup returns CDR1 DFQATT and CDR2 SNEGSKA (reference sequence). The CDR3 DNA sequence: TGCAGTGCTAGAGATACAGCGGGACTAGCGAGCACAGATACGCAGTATTTT. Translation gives CSARDTAGLASTDTQYF.

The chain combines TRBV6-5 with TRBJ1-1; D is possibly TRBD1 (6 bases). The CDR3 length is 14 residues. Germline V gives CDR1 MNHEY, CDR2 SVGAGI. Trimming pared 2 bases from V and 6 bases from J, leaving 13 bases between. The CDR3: CASSYTGIRSEAFF. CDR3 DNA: TGTGCCAGCAGTTACACAGGGATTAGGTCTGAAGCTTTCTTT.

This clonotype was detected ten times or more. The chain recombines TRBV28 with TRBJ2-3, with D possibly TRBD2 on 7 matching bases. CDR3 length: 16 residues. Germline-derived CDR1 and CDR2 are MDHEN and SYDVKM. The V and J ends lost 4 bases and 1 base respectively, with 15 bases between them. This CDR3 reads CASSWVWGGGTDTQYF. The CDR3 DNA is TGTGCCAGCAGTTGGGTATGGGGGGGCGGCACAGATACGCAGTATTTT.

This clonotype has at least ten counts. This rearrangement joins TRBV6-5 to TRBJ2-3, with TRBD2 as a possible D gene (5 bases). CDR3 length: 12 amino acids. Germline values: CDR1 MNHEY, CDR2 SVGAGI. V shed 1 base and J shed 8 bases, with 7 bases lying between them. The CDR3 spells CASSYLAGTQYF. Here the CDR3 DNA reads TGTGCCAGCAGTTACTTGGCGGGTACGCAGTATTTT.

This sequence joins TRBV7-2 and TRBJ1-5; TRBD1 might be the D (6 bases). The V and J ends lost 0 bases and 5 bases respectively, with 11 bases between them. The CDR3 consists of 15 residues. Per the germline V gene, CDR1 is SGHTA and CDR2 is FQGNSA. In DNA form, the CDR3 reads TGTGCCAGCAGCTTAGCGAGAGGGGGGGATCAGCCCCAGCATTTT. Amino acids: CASSLARGGDQPQHF.

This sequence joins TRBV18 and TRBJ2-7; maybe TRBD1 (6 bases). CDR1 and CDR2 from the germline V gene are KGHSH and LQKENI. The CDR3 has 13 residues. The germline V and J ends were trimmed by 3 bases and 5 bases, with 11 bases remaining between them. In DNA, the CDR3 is TGTGCCAGCTCACCGCAGGGGAACCACGAGCAGTACGTC. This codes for CASSPQGNHEQYV.